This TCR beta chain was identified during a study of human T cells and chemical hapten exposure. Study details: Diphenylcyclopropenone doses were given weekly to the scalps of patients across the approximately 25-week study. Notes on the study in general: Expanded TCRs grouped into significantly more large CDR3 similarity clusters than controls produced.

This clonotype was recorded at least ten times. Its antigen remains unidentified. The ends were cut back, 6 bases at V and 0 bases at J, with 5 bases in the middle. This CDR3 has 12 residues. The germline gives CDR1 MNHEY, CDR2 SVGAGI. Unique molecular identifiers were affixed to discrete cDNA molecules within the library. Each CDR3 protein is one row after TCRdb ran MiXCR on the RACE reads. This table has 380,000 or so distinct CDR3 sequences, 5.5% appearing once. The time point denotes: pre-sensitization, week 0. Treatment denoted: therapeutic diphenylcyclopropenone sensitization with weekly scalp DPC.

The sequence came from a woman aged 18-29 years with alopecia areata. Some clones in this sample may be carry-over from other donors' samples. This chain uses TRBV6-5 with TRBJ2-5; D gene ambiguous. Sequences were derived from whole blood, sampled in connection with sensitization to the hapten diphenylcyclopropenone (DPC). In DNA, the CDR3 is TGTGCCAGCAGCCGTAACCAAGAGACCCAGTACTTC. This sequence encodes CASSRNQETQYF.